The subject of this entry is one TCR beta chain. Its specificity is not known. Measured with immunoSEQ multiplex PCR; TCRdb has only the in-frame clones, and not every one. This repertoire shows more than 2,000 clones, approximately 87% found once; its top ten account for over 8%. The record originates from a study of chemoradiotherapy in HPV16-positive cancers. Findings and limits, study-wide: Better recurrence-free survival went with HPV-responsive T-cell expansion in HPV16-positive patients. Non-HPV-specific T cells did not expand in tumors during treatment, whereas candidate HPV-specific clones and E7-related motifs did. HPV-specific T cells were functionally defined from only a couple of HPV16-positive patients.

The CDR3 has 11 residues. Between the trimmed V and J ends, which lost 1 base and 2 bases, there was a span of 3 bases. Germline V gives CDR1 DFQATT, CDR2 SNEGSKA (reference sequence). The starting material was tumor tissue, obtained from a patient who underwent chemoradiotherapy. This chain uses TRBV20-1 with TRBJ2-7; no clear D. This TCR derives from a human donor with HPV-associated anogenital cancer. For the CDR3, the DNA is TGCAGTGCTAGAGGGACCTACGAGCAGTACGTC. Its protein is CSARGTYEQYV.